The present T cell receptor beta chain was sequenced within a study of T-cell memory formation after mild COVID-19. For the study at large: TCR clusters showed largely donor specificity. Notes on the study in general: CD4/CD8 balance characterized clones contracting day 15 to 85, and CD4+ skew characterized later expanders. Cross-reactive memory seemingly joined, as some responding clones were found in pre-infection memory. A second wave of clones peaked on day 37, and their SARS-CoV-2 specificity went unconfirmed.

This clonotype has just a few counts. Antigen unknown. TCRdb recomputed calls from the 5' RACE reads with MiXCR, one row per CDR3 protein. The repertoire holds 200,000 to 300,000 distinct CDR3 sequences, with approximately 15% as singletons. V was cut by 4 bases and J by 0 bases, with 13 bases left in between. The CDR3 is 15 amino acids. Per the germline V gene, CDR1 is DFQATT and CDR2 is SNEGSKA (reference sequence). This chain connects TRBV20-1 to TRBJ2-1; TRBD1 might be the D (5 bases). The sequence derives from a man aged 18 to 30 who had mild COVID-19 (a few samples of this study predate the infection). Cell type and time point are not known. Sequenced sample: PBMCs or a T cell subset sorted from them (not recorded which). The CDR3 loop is CSATDRSDSYNEQFF. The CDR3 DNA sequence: TGCAGTGCTACCGACAGATCGGACTCCTACAATGAGCAGTTCTTC.